A single sample is the source of the 17 T cell receptor beta chains below, sequenced in a study of Graves' ophthalmopathy and Graves' hyperthyroidism. TCR beta CDR3 amplification used RNA transcripts. The first-round RT-PCR employed HTBI primers together with the Qiagen OneStep RT-PCR kit. A multiplex PCR was then performed as the second round. Each CDR3 protein is one row after TCRdb ran MiXCR on the multiplex PCR reads. The repertoire holds almost 750,000 distinct CDR3 sequences, with approximately 40% as singletons. The sample was peripheral blood. The receptors shown here come from an adult man with Graves' ophthalmopathy.

As for this clonotype: Given a much more abundant clone one base away, this may be a read error. The chain uses TRBV10-3 and TRBJ2-2; D is perhaps TRBD2 (7 bases). V dropped 6 bases and J dropped 3 bases, with 14 bases sitting between them. In germline, CDR1 is ENHRY, CDR2 SYGVKD. This CDR3 contains 15 residues. The CDR3 coding sequence is TGTGCCATCAGCCGGGGGGCCGTGTACACCGGGGAGCTGTTTTTT. This encodes CAISRGAVYTGELFF.

This clonotype has a handful of counts. V gene TRBV11-1 combines with J gene TRBJ2-7; D unresolved. Per germline, CDR1 SGHAT and CDR2 FQDESV (reference sequence). Trimming cost V 6 bases and J 6 bases, with 15 bases left between them. The CDR3 has 13 residues. CDR3 bases: TGTGCCAGCAGTTCTAGGTTCGTAGGCGAGCAGTACTTC. It codes for CASSSRFVGEQYF.

This clonotype occurred once. This chain joins TRBV10-3 and TRBJ1-2; TRBD1 agrees at 7 bases. The CDR3 covers 14 residues. Germline assignment: CDR1 ENHRY and CDR2 SYGVKD. V lost 10 bases, J lost 4 bases, and 12 bases stayed unmatched. The CDR3 DNA reads TGTGCCAGCAGGCAAGACAGGGTAATCTATGGCTACACCTTC. This codes for CASRQDRVIYGYTF.

This chain joins TRBV20-1 and TRBJ2-5; 11 bases agree with TRBD1. In germline, CDR1 is DFQATT, CDR2 SNEGSKA (reference sequence). The CDR3 spans 19 residues. V was clipped by 0 bases and J by 5 bases; unmatched bases: 17. CDR3 loop: CSARDGGTGGKQNLETQYF. The CDR3 coding sequence is TGCAGTGCTAGAGATGGGGGGACAGGGGGAAAGCAGAATTTGGAGACCCAGTACTTC.

The genes are TRBV10-3 and TRBJ1-1, with D possibly being TRBD1 (5 bases). This CDR3 has 15 amino acids. Germline CDR1 and CDR2: ENHRY and SYGVKD. Trimming stripped 10 bases from V and 4 bases from J, with 22 bases between. The CDR3 bases are TGTGCCAGCAGCCGGACACGGACTCTTGGCACTGAAGCTTTCTTT. It encodes CASSRTRTLGTEAFF.

This clonotype appeared many times. CDR3 sequence (DNA): TGTGCCAGCAGCCCAACTGGGACAGGGTGGGAGACCCAGTACTTC. This translates into CASSPTGTGWETQYF. The rearrangement uses TRBV11-2 and TRBJ2-5; TRBD1 matches at 9 bases. This CDR3 spans 15 amino acids. CDR1 is SGHAT and CDR2 is FQNNGV in the germline V gene. The V and J ends lost 5 bases and 5 bases, in that order; junction bases with no gene match: 9.

The chain has TRBV9 and TRBJ2-3; D is possibly TRBD2 (6 bases). Trimming shortened V by 4 bases and J by 2 bases, and 14 bases separated the two germline ends. The CDR3 runs 15 residues. Germline V gene lookup returns CDR1 SGDLS and CDR2 YYNGEE. The CDR3, as DNA: TGTGCCAGCAGCCCCATCACTAGCTCCACAGATACGCAGTATTTT. Residues: CASSPITSSTDTQYF.

This clonotype was counted many times. Relative to the germline gene, one junction end is altered; a read error may explain this. This chain joins TRBV5-1 and TRBJ1-3, with D perhaps matching TRBD1 (6 bases). Germline V gene data show CDR1 as SGHRS and CDR2 as YFSETQ. The CDR3 spans 14 residues. As DNA, the CDR3 is TGTGCCAGCAGCCTGGGGACACCTGGAAACACCATATATTTT. It is translated as CASSLGTPGNTIYF.

Remarks on this clonotype: A clone one base away is much larger, so this may be a read error. V is TRBV7-9 and J is TRBJ1-1, with unresolved D. The CDR3 is 14 residues long. Germline-derived CDR1 and CDR2 are SEHNR and FQNEAQ (reference sequence). CDR3 amino acids: CASSPPPRNTEASF. In DNA, the CDR3 is TGTGCCAGCAGCCCGCCGCCCCGGAACACTGAAGCTTCCTTT. Full variable domain (outside the CDR3, taken from reference TRBV7-9 and TRBJ1-1): DTGVSQNPRHKITKRGQNVTFRCDPISEHNRLYWYRQTLGQGPEFLTYFQNEAQLEKSRLLSDRFSAERPKGSFSTLEIQRTEQGDSAMYLCASSPPPRNTEASFGQGTRLTVV.

CDR3 residues: CASSPYNRGRQPQHF. CDR3 bases: TGTGCCAGCAGCCCCTACAACAGGGGGAGGCAGCCCCAGCATTTT. This rearrangement joins TRBV7-9 to TRBJ1-5, with 8 bases identical to TRBD1. V lost 5 bases, J lost 7 bases, and 10 bases stayed unmatched. The CDR3 runs to 15 residues. CDR1 is SEHNR and CDR2 is FQNEAQ in the germline V gene (reference sequence).

This clonotype has just a few counts. The CDR3 region has the DNA TGTGCCAGCAGCATAGCGGGGGGTTTTTCCGAGCAGTACTTC. Translating it yields CASSIAGGFSEQYF. The chain couples TRBV9 to TRBJ2-7; 10 bases align to TRBD2. Germline CDR1 SGDLS, CDR2 YYNGEE. This CDR3 is built from 14 residues. V lost 4 bases and J lost 6; bases outside the gene matches: 7.

The V gene is TRBV11-1, the J gene TRBJ1-1; possibly TRBD1 for D (5 bases). Germline V lookup: CDR1 SGHAT, CDR2 FQDESV (reference sequence). The CDR3 extends over 17 amino acids. V lost 0 bases, J lost 1 base, and 15 bases lay in between. In nucleotides, the CDR3 is TGTGCCAGCAGCTTAGCGATCCGGGAAGGGACGAACACTGAAGCTTTCTTT. Its protein is CASSLAIREGTNTEAFF.

This clonotype was found many times. This rearrangement joins TRBV14 to TRBJ1-6, with D possibly being TRBD1 (6 bases). Germline values: CDR1 SGHDN, CDR2 FVKESK. CDR3 length: 14 amino acids. Trimming cost V 4 bases and J 7 bases, with 11 bases left between them. CDR3 sequence (DNA): TGTGCCAGCAGCCGCGACAGGTTCAATTCACCCCTCCACTTT. As protein: CASSRDRFNSPLHF.

Turning to this clonotype: Because the CDR3 is missing its conserved closing phenylalanine or tryptophan, this is likely a read error. It is unclear where the CDR3 begins or ends on the DNA, so no DNA is shown, and the CDR3 is as TCRdb lists it. This chain links TRBV7-2 with TRBJ2-6; the table's TRBD1 call for D was not verified on the DNA. Germline V gives CDR1 SGHTA, CDR2 FQGNSA. The CDR3 contains 9 residues when both ends are counted. The CDR3 spells CASSAARNT.

V is TRBV29-1 and J is TRBJ2-5; D tentatively fits TRBD1 or TRBD2 (5 bases each). The V end lost 6 bases, the J end lost 6 bases, and 14 bases lay between the germline ends. The germline gives CDR1 SQVTM, CDR2 ANQGSEA. This CDR3 is 12 amino acids long. The CDR3 nucleotides read TGCAGCGTGGGGCCGGGGAAACAGACCCAGTACTTC. Its translation: CSVGPGKQTQYF.

This clonotype has more than one count but fewer than ten. This chain uses TRBV5-6 with TRBJ2-7; D perhaps matches TRBD2 (5 bases). With 4 bases removed from V and 0 bases from J, the gap between germline ends came to 14 bases. This CDR3 comprises 15 residues. Germline V gene sequence: CDR1 SGHDT, CDR2 YYEEEE. Here the CDR3 reads CASSKDPGSSYEQYF. The CDR3 DNA reads TGTGCCAGCAGCAAAGATCCGGGGAGCTCCTACGAGCAGTACTTC.

Concerning this clonotype: At one boundary the junction diverges from the germline segment, which might be a read error. CDR3 coding DNA: TGTGCCAACAGCGTAAATGAGGGGTACCAAAAGACCCAGTACTTC. This translates into CANSVNEGYQKTQYF. The rearrangement uses TRBV9 and TRBJ2-5, with D perhaps assigned TRBD1 or TRBD2 (5 bases each). CDR3 length equals 15 residues. CDR1 SGDLS and CDR2 YYNGEE come from the germline V gene.